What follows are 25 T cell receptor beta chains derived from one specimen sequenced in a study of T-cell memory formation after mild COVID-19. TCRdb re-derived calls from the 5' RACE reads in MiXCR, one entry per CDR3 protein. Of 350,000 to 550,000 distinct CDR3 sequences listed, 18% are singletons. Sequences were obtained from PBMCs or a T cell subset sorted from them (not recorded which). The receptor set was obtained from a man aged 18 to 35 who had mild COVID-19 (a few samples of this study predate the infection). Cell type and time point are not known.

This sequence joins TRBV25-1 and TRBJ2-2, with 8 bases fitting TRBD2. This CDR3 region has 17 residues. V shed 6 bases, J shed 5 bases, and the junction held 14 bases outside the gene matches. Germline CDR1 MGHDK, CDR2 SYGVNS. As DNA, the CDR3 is TGTGCCAGCAGCCTGAGCCTGGGCGGGGGGAGTACCGGGGAGCTGTTTTTT. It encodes CASSLSLGGGSTGELFF. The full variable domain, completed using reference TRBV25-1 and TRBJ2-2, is EADIYQTPRYLVIGTGKKITLECSQTMGHDKMYWYQQDPGMELHLIHYSYGVNSTEKGDLSSESTVSRIRTEHFPLTLESARPSHTSQYLCASSLSLGGGSTGELFFGEGSRLTVL.

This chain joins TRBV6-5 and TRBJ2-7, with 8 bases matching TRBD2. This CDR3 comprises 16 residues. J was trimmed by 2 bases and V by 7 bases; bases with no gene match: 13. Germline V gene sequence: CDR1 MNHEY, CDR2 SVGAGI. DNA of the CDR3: TGTGCCAGCATTAAAAACGGGGGGGGTACCGCCTACGAGCAGTACTTC. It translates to CASIKNGGGTAYEQYF.

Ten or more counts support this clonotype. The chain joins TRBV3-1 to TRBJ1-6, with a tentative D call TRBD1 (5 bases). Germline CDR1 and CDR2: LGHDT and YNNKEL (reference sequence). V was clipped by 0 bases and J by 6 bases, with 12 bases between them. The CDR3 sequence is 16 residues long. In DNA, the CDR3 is TGTGCCAGCAGCCAAGACAGGGCTTTCCGTAATTCACCCCTCCACTTT. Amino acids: CASSQDRAFRNSPLHF.

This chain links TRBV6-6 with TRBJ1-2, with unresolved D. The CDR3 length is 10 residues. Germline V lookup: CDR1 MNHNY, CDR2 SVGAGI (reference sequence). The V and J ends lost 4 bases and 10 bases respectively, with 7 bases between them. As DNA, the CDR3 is TGTGCCAGCAGTTTAGATGACTACACCTTC. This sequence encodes CASSLDDYTF.

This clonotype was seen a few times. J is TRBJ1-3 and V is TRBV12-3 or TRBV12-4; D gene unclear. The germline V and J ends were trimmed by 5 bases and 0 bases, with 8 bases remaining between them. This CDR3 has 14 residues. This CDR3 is CASSRHSSGNTIYF. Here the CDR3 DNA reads TGTGCCAGCAGTCGCCATTCCTCTGGAAACACCATATATTTT.

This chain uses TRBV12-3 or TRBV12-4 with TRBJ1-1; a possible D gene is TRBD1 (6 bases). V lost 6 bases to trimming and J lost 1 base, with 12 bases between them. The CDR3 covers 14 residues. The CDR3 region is CASSRGTPNTEAFF. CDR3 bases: TGTGCCAGCAGCCGCGGGACACCGAACACTGAAGCTTTCTTT.

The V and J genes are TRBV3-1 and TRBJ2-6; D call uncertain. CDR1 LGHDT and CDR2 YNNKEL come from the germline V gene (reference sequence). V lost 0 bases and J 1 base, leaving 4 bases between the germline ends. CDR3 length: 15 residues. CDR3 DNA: TGTGCCAGCAGCCAAGATAGTTCTGGGGCCAACGTCCTGACTTTC. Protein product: CASSQDSSGANVLTF.

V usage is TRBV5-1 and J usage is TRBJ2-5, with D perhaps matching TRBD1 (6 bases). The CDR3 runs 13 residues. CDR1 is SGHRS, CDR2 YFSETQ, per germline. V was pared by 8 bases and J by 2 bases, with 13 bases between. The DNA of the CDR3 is TGCGCCAGTCGGAGACAGGATCAAGAGACCCAGTACTTC. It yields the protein CASRRQDQETQYF.

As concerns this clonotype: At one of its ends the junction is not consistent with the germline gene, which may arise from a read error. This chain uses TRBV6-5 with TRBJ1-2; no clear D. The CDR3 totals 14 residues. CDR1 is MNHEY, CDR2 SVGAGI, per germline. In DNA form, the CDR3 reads TGTGCCAGCAGTTACTCGATCTTAGCCGGGGAAAAACTCTTC. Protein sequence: CASSYSILAGEKLF.

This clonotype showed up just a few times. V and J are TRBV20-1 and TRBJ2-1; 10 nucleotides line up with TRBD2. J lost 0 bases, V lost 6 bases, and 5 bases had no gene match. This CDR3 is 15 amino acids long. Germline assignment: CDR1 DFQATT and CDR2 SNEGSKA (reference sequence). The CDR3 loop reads CSALAGGLSYNEQFF. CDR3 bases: TGCAGTGCGTTAGCGGGGGGACTCTCCTACAATGAGCAGTTCTTC.

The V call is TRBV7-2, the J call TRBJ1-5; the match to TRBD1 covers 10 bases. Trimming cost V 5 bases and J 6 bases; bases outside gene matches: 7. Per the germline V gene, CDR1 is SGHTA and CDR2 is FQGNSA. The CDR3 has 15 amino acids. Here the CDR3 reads CASSPSGQGSQPQHF. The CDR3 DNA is TGTGCCAGCAGCCCTTCGGGACAGGGGAGTCAGCCCCAGCATTTT.

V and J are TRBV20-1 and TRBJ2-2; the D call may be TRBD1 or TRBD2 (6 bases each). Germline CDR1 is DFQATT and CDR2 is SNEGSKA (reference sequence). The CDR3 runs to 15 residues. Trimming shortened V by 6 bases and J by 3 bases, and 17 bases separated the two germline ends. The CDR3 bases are TGCAGTGCGTATCCGGGAGAGGGGGACACCGGGGAGCTGTTTTTT. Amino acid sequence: CSAYPGEGDTGELFF.

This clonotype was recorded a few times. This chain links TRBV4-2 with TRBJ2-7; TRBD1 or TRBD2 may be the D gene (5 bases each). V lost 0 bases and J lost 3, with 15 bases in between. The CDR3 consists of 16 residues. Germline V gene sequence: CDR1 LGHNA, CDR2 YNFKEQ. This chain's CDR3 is CASSQEALGVIYEQYF. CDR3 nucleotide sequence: TGTGCCAGCAGCCAAGAGGCGTTGGGGGTTATCTACGAGCAGTACTTC.

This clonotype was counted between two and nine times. CDR3 DNA sequence: TGTGCCAGCAGCGTAGGGTCCGGGGTCTCACCCCTCCACTTT. This sequence encodes CASSVGSGVSPLHF. This rearrangement joins TRBV9 to TRBJ1-6; D uncertain. Germline loops: CDR1 SGDLS, CDR2 YYNGEE. This CDR3 contains 14 residues. Trimming pared 0 bases from V and 10 bases from J, leaving 11 bases between. The full variable domain, in which reference TRBV9 and TRBJ1-6 provide the parts outside the CDR3, is DSGVTQTPKHLITATGQRVTLRCSPRSGDLSVYWYQQSLDQGLQFLIQYYNGEERAKGNILERFSAQQFPDLHSELNLSSLELGDSALYFCASSVGSGVSPLHFGNGTRLTVT.

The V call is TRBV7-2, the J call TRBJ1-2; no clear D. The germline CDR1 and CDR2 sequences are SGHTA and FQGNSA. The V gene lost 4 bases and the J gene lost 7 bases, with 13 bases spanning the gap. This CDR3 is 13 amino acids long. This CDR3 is CASSSPETFGYTF. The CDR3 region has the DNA TGTGCCAGCAGCTCCCCCGAGACCTTTGGCTACACCTTC.

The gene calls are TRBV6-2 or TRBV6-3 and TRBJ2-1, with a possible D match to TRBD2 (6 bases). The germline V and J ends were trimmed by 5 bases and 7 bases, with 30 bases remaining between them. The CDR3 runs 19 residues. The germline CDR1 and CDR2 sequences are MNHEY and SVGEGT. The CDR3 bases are TGTGCCAGCAGTAACCGTGGCCTAGCGCCGGCGCTGGGCCAAAATGAGCAGTTCTTC. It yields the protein CASSNRGLAPALGQNEQFF.

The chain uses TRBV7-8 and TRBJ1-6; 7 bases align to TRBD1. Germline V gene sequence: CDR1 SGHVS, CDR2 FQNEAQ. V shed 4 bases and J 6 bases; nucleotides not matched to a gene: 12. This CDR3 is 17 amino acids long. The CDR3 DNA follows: TGTGCCAGCAGCTCTCAAGGGGGCCGGGACACTAATTCACCCCTCCACTTT. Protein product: CASSSQGGRDTNSPLHF.

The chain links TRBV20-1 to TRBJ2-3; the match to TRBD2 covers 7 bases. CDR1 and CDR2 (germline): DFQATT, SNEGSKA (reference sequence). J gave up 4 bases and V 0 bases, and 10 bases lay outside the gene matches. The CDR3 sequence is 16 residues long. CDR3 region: CSARERLASWADTQYF. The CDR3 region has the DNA TGCAGTGCTAGAGAGCGACTAGCCTCATGGGCAGATACGCAGTATTTT.

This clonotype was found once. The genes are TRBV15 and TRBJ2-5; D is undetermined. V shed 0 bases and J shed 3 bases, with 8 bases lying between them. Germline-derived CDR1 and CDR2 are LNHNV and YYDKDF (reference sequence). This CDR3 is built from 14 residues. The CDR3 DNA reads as TGTGCCACCAGCAGAGATCCTGGGAAAGAGACCCAGTACTTC. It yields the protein CATSRDPGKETQYF.

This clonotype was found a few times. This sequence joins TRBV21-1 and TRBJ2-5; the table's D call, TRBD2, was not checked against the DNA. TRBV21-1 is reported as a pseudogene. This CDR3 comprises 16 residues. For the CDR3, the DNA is TGTGCCAGCAGCAAAGGGCGTCCTAGCGGGGGTGAGATCCAGTACTTC. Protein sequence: CASSKGRPSGGEIQYF.

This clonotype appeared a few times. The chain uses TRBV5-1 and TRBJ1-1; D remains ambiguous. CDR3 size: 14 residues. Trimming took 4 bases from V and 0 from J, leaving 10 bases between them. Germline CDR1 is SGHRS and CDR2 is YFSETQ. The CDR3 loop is CASSPDPMNTEAFF. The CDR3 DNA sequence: TGCGCCAGCAGCCCCGACCCAATGAACACTGAAGCTTTCTTT.

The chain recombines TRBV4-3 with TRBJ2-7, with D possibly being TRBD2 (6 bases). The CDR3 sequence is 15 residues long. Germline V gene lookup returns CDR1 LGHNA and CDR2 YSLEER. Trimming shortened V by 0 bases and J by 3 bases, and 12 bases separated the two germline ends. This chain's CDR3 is CASSQDSDGSYEQYV. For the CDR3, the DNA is TGCGCCAGCAGCCAAGATTCAGACGGGAGCTACGAGCAGTACGTC.

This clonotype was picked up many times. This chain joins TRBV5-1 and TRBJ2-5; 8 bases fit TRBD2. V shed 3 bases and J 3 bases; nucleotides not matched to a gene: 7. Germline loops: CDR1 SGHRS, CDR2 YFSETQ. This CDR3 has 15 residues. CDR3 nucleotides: TGCGCCAGCAGCTCGGGGGGGACTCAGGAAGAGACCCAGTACTTC. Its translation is CASSSGGTQEETQYF. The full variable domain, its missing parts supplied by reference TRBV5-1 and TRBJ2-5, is KAGVTQTPRYLIKTRGQQVTLSCSPISGHRSVSWYQQTPGQGLQFLFEYFSETQRNKGNFPGRFSGRQFSNSRSEMNVSTLELGDSALYLCASSSGGTQEETQYFGPGTRLLVL.

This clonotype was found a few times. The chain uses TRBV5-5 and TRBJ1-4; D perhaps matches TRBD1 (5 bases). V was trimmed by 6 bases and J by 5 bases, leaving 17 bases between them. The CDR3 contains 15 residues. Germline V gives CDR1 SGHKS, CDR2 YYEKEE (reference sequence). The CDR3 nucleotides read TGTGCCAGCAAGAGGGGCGTCAGCCGCAATGAAAAACTGTTTTTT. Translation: CASKRGVSRNEKLFF.

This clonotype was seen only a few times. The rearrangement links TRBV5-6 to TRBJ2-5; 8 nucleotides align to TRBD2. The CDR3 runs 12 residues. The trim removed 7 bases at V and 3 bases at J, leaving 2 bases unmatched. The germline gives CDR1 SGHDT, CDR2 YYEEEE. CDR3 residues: CASLGLEETQYF. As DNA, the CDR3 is TGTGCCAGCTTGGGACTAGAAGAGACCCAGTACTTC.